This record looks at one T cell receptor beta chain sequence and its context. Its antigen is not identified. The sample originates from a study of early T cells in non-severe SARS-CoV-2 infection. Study observations and caveats: Anti-spike CD8 responses were favored by VDJdb matching, which missed private and CD4 specificities.

The CDR3 runs 13 residues. Germline V gives CDR1 MNHEY, CDR2 SMNVEV (reference sequence). The germline V and J ends were trimmed by 6 bases and 3 bases, with 12 bases remaining between them. Unique molecular identifiers tagged individual cDNA molecules. TCRdb reprocessed the 5' RACE reads with MiXCR, giving one entry per CDR3 protein. The data contain roughly 50,000 distinct CDR3 sequences, over 7% of them singletons. The material sequenced was whole blood. This clonotype was sampled from an adult who was a healthcare worker with PCR-confirmed SARS-CoV-2 infection or an uninfected control (not recorded which). The genes are TRBV27 and TRBJ2-7; possible D gene TRBD2, 6 bases. CDR3 DNA: TGTGCCAGCAGACCGGGACTTAACTACGAGCAGTACTTC. Its protein product is CASRPGLNYEQYF.